The table lists the clone carrying this TCR beta chain with a count of one. Antigen unknown. The repertoire was sequenced with immunoSEQ multiplex PCR; TCRdb's copy has only in-frame clones and lacks some. The repertoire holds some 110,000 clones, with about 93% as singletons. The data belong to a study of cytomegalovirus exposure and HLA in healthy donors. Findings and limits, study-wide: Most sequenced TCRs were rare (though some public TCRs occurred in many donors).

Germline V gives CDR1 MNHEY, CDR2 SMNVEV (reference sequence). V was pared by 7 bases and J by 1 base, with 10 bases of the junction left unmatched. This CDR3 comprises 16 residues. This sequence originates from a woman under 30 in good health and CMV-seronegative. The source material was PBMCs. The chain employs TRBV27 and TRBJ2-1; 7 bases line up with TRBD2. CDR3: CASMGSGTPSYNEQFF. In DNA form, the CDR3 reads TGTGCCAGCATGGGGAGCGGGACCCCTTCCTACAATGAGCAGTTCTTC.